The rows below give T cell receptor beta chains drawn from one sample of a study of shared clonotypes between healthy human individuals. The assay was immunoSEQ multiplex PCR, and TCRdb's table has in-frame clones only and misses some. The profile shows 950,000 to 1,200,000 clones, about 80% of them singletons. Material: memory CD4+ T cells from PBMCs. These receptors were collected from a young man in good health. Some clones in this sample may be carry-over from other donors' samples. Each CDR3 is given with its conserved first and last residue. Fields, in order: V gene, clone size, D gene, J gene, CDR3 protein, CDR3 DNA. The D gene is left open where the match is weak. Some rows have no size entry. The others give once, few or many, or a class for an expanded clone.

TRBV15	few	-	TRBJ1-2	CATSKGWVYTF	TGTGCCACCAGCAAGGGGTGGGTCTACACCTTC
TRBV5-1	-	TRBD1	TRBJ2-3	CASSDRVATDTQYF	TGCGCCAGCTCTGACAGGGTGGCCACAGATACGCAGTATTTT
TRBV10-1	-	-	TRBJ2-2	CASSGPAGELFF	TGCGCCAGCAGTGGCCCGGCCGGGGAGCTGTTTTTT
TRBV5-1	-	-	TRBJ1-1	CASSFEGITEAFF	TGCGCCAGCAGCTTTGAGGGGATCACTGAAGCTTTCTTT
TRBV18	-	-	TRBJ2-7	CASSPPVQPYEQYF	TGTGCCAGCTCACCACCTGTACAGCCCTACGAGCAGTACTTC
TRBV4-1	-	TRBD1	TRBJ1-5	CASSRGTGDGNQPQHF	TGCGCCAGCAGCCGCGGGACAGGCGACGGCAATCAGCCCCAGCATTTT
TRBV27	-	TRBD1	TRBJ1-5	CASARGNSNQPQHF	TGTGCCAGCGCCAGGGGGAATAGCAATCAGCCCCAGCATTTT
TRBV30	-	-	TRBJ1-1	CAWGTTNTEAFF	TGTGCCTGGGGCACCACGAACACTGAAGCTTTCTTT
TRBV5-1	few	-	TRBJ1-1	CASSPFSGRPEAFF	TGCGCCAGCAGCCCTTTTTCAGGGCGCCCTGAAGCTTTCTTT
TRBV9	-	-	TRBJ2-5	CASSSPVGTQYF	TGTGCCAGCAGCTCCCCCGTTGGGACCCAGTACTTC
TRBV28	-	-	TRBJ2-7	CASSPIGLNIEQYF	TGTGCCAGCAGCCCTATAGGACTAAACATAGAGCAGTACTTC
TRBV18	-	-	TRBJ1-2	CASSPPNNYGYTF	TGTGCCAGCTCACCACCGAATAACTATGGCTACACCTTC
TRBV7-9	-	-	TRBJ2-5	CASSLRSNSKETQYF	TGTGCCAGCAGCTTAAGGTCGAACTCCAAAGAGACCCAGTACTTC
TRBV18	-	-	TRBJ2-1	CASSPPSTRRGSEQFF	TGTGCCAGCTCACCACCGTCTACTAGACGAGGGAGTGAGCAGTTCTTC
TRBV7-9	-	TRBD2	TRBJ2-1	CASSLILAGGRSYNEQFF	TGTGCCAGCAGCTTAATACTAGCGGGAGGTAGGTCCTACAATGAGCAGTTCTTC
TRBV5-4	-	-	TRBJ2-3	CASSPATPGDTQYF	TGTGCCAGCAGCCCTGCGACCCCAGGGGATACGCAGTATTTT
TRBV2	-	-	TRBJ2-7	CASSEAYEQYF	TGTGCCAGCAGTGAGGCCTACGAGCAGTACTTC
TRBV30	-	-	TRBJ1-2	CAWTVREGDGYTF	TGTGCCTGGACCGTTCGGGAGGGGGATGGCTACACCTTC
TRBV7-2	-	-	TRBJ2-2	CASRFSERGGELFF	TGTGCCAGCAGGTTTAGTGAGCGCGGCGGGGAGCTGTTTTTT
TRBV28	-	TRBD1	TRBJ2-7	CASSRGTGVYEQYF	TGTGCCAGCAGTCGCGGGACAGGGGTCTACGAGCAGTACTTC
TRBV4-3	many	-	TRBJ2-7	CASSQGVKWRTEPSYEQYF	TGCGCCAGCAGCCAAGGGGTCAAGTGGCGGACTGAACCCTCCTACGAGCAGTACTTC
TRBV7-2	-	TRBD1	TRBJ1-2	CASSGRTGDYGYTF	TGTGCCAGCAGCGGACGAACAGGGGACTATGGCTACACCTTC
TRBV5-1	once	TRBD2	TRBJ2-3	CASRQREEEADTQYF	TGCGCCAGCAGGCAGCGGGAGGAGGAGGCAGATACGCAGTATTTT
TRBV7-2	-	-	TRBJ2-6	CASSEYQQRSGANVLTF	TGTGCCAGCAGCGAATATCAACAGCGCTCTGGGGCCAACGTCCTGACTTTC
TRBV6-5	few	-	TRBJ1-1	CASREDRPNTEAFF	TGTGCCAGCAGGGAAGACAGGCCGAACACTGAAGCTTTCTTT
TRBV27	-	-	TRBJ1-1	CASSLSSVGEAFF	TGTGCCAGCAGTTTATCGAGCGTTGGGGAAGCTTTCTTT
TRBV11-2	-	TRBD2	TRBJ2-5	CASSSRGSNQETQYF	TGTGCCAGCAGTTCTCGCGGGAGTAATCAAGAGACCCAGTACTTC
TRBV28	-	-	TRBJ1-4	CASSIDATNEKLFF	TGTGCCAGCAGTATAGATGCAACTAATGAAAAACTGTTTTTT
TRBV18	-	TRBD1	TRBJ1-1	CASSPRTGGDTEAFF	TGTGCCAGCTCACCACGGACAGGGGGGGACACTGAAGCTTTCTTT
TRBV9	-	-	TRBJ2-3	CASSVRALSTDTQYF	TGTGCCAGCAGCGTTAGGGCACTAAGCACAGATACGCAGTATTTT
TRBV7-2	-	-	TRBJ2-1	CASSLGGTRNEQFF	TGTGCCAGCAGCTTAGGTGGGACAAGGAATGAGCAGTTCTTC
TRBV2	-	-	TRBJ1-4	CASSLYEKLFF	TGTGCCAGCAGTCTGTATGAAAAACTGTTTTTT
TRBV29-1	few	-	TRBJ1-1	CSVDRLEGSNTEAFF	TGCAGCGTTGACCGCTTAGAGGGATCGAACACTGAAGCTTTCTTT
TRBV19	-	TRBD2	TRBJ2-4	CASSLAEGGIQYF	TGTGCCAGTAGTCTAGCGGAGGGTGGCATTCAGTACTTC
TRBV28	-	-	TRBJ1-3	CASSQDSNSGNTIYF	TGTGCCAGCAGTCAGGACAGCAACTCTGGAAACACCATATATTTT
TRBV28	-	-	TRBJ2-2	CASSDLGAPDTGELFF	TGTGCCAGCAGTGACCTAGGGGCCCCCGACACCGGGGAGCTGTTTTTT
TRBV2	-	-	TRBJ2-3	CASSVLYPTDTQYF	TGTGCCAGCAGTGTACTCTACCCCACAGATACGCAGTATTTT
TRBV13	-	TRBD1	TRBJ1-1	CASSSDRGRRTEAFF	TGTGCCAGCAGCTCGGACAGGGGGAGGAGGACTGAAGCTTTCTTT
TRBV18	-	TRBD1	TRBJ2-3	CASSATFGTGADTQYF	TGTGCCAGCTCAGCCACATTTGGGACAGGGGCAGATACGCAGTATTTT
TRBV30	-	-	TRBJ2-2	CAWSVLGGNTGELFF	TGTGCCTGGAGTGTACTGGGGGGTAACACCGGGGAGCTGTTTTTT